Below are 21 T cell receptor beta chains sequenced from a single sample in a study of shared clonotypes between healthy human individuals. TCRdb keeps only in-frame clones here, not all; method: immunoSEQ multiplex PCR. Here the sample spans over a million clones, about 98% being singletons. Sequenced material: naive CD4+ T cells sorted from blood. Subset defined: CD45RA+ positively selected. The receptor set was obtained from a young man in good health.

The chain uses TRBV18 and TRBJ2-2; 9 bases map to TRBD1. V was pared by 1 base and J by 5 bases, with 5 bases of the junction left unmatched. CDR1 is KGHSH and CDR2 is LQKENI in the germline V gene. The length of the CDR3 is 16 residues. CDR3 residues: CASSPRLDRGTGELFF. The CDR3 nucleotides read TGTGCCAGCTCACCACGCCTGGACAGGGGTACCGGGGAGCTGTTTTTT.

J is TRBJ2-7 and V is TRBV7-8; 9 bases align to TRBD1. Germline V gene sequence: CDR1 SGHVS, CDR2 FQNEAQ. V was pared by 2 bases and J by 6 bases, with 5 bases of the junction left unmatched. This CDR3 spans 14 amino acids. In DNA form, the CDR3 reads TGTGCCAGCAGCTTACTGGACAGGGGTGGCGAGCAGTACTTC. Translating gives CASSLLDRGGEQYF.

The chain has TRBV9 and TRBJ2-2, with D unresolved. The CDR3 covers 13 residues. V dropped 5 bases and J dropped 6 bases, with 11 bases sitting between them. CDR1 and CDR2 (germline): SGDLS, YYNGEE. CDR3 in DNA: TGTGCCAGCAGGGACCCTCGGGCCGGGGAGCTGTTTTTT. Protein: CASRDPRAGELFF.

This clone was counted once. This CDR3 reads CASSAVAGDQETQYF. For the CDR3, the DNA is TGTGCCAGCAGCGCCGTAGCGGGGGACCAAGAGACCCAGTACTTC. The chain combines TRBV7-9 with TRBJ2-5, with TRBD2 matching over 9 bases. J gave up 0 bases and V 5 bases, and 4 bases lay outside the gene matches. The CDR3 covers 15 residues. The germline gives CDR1 SEHNR, CDR2 FQNEAQ (reference sequence).

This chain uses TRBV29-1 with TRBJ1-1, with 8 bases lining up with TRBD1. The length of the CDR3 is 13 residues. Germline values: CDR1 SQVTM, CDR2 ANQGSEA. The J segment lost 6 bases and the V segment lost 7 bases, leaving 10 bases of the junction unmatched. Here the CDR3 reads CSGGQGLYAEAFF. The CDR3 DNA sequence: TGCAGCGGAGGACAGGGACTTTATGCTGAAGCTTTCTTT.

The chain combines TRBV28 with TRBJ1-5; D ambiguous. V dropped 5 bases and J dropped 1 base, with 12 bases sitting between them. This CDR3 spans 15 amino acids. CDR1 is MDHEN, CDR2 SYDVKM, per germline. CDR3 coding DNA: TGTGCCAGCAGTCCCCTCGGAGGGAGCAATCAGCCCCAGCATTTT. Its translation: CASSPLGGSNQPQHF.

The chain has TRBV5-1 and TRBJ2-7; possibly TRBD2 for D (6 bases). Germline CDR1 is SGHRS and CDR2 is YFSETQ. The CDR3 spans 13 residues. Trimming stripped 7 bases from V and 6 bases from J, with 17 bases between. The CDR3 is CASRDSSTSEQYF. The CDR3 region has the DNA TGCGCCAGCCGGGACTCCAGTACATCCGAGCAGTACTTC. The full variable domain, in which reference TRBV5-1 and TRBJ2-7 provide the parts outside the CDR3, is KAGVTQTPRYLIKTRGQQVTLSCSPISGHRSVSWYQQTPGQGLQFLFEYFSETQRNKGNFPGRFSGRQFSNSRSEMNVSTLELGDSALYLCASRDSSTSEQYFGPGTRLTVT.

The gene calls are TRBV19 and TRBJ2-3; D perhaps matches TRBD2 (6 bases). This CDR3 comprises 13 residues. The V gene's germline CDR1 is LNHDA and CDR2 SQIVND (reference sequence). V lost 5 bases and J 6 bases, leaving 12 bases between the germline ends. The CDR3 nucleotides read TGTGCCAGTAGTGGGGGACTGCCCGATACGCAGTATTTT. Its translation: CASSGGLPDTQYF.

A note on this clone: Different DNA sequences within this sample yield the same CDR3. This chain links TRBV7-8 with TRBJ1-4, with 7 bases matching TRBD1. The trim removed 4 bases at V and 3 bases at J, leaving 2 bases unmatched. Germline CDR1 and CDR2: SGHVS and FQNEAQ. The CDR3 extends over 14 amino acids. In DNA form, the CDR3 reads TGTGCCAGCAGCTACAGGGGACCTAATGAAAAACTGTTTTTT. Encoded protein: CASSYRGPNEKLFF.

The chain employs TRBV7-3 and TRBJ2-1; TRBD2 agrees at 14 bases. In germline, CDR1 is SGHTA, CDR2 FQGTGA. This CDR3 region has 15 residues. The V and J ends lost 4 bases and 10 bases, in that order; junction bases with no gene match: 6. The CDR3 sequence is CASSSGTSGSFEQFF. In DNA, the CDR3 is TGTGCCAGCAGCTCGGGGACTAGCGGGAGTTTCGAGCAGTTCTTC.

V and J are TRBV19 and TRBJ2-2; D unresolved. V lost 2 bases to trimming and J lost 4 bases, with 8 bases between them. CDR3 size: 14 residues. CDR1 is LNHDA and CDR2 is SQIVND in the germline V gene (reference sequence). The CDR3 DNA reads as TGTGCCAGTAGTATAATATCGTCCACCGGGGAGCTGTTTTTT. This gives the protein CASSIISSTGELFF.

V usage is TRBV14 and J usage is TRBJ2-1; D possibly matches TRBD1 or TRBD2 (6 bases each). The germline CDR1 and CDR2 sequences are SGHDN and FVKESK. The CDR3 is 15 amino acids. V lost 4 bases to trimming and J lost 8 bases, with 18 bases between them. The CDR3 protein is CASSPRLVGGHEQFF. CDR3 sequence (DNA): TGTGCCAGCAGCCCACGGCTAGTAGGGGGGCATGAGCAGTTCTTC.

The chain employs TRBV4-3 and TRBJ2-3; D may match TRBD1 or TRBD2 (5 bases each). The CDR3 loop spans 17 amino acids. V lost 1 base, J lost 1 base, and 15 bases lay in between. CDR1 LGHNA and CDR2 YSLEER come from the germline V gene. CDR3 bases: TGCGCCAGCAGCCAAGGGGTTTGGGGGTCCGGCACAGATACGCAGTATTTT. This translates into CASSQGVWGSGTDTQYF.

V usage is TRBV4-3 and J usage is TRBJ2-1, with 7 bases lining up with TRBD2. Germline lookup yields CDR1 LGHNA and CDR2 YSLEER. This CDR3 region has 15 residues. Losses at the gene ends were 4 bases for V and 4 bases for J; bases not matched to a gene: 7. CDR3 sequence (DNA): TGCGCCAGCAGCCCCCGCGGGGGACCATACAATGAGCAGTTCTTC. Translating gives CASSPRGGPYNEQFF.

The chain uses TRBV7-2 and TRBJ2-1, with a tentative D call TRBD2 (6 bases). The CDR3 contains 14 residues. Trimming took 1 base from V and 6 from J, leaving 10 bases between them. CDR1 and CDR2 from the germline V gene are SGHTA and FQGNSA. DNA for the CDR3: TGTGCCAGCAGCTTAGTCCAGGGAGGCAATGAGCAGTTCTTC. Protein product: CASSLVQGGNEQFF.

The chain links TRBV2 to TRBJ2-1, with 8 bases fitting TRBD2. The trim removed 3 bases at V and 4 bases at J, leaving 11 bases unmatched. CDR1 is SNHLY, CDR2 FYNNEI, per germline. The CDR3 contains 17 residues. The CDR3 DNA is TGTGCCAGCAGTGATATGGTGGTAGCGGGAAGGTACAATGAGCAGTTCTTC. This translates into CASSDMVVAGRYNEQFF.

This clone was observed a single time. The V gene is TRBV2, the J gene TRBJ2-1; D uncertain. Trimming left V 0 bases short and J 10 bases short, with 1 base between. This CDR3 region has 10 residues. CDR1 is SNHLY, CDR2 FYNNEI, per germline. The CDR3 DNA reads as TGTGCCAGCAGTGAAGCGGAGCAGTTCTTC. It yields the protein CASSEAEQFF.

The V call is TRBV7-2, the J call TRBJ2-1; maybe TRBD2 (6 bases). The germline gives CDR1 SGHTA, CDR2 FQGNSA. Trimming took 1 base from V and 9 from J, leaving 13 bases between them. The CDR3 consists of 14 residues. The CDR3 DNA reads TGTGCCAGCAGCTTAGTGGTGGGAGGCAGTGAGCAGTTCTTC. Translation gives CASSLVVGGSEQFF.

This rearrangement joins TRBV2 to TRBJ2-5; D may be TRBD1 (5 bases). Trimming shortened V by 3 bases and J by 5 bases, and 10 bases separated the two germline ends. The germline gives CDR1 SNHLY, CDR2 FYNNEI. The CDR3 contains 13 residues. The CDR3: CASSEGLQETQYF. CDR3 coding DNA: TGTGCCAGCAGTGAGGGGCTACAGGAGACCCAGTACTTC.

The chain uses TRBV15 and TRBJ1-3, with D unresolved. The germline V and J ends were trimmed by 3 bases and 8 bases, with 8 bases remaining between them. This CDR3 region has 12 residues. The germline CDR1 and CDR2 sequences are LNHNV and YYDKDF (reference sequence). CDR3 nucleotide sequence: TGTGCCACCAGCAGGACGAAGGACACCATATATTTT. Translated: CATSRTKDTIYF.

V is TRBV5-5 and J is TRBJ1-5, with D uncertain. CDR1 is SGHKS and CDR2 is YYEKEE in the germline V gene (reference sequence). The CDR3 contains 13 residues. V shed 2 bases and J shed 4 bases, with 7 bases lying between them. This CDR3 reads CASSFRANQPQHF. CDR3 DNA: TGTGCCAGCAGCTTCCGGGCGAATCAGCCCCAGCATTTT.